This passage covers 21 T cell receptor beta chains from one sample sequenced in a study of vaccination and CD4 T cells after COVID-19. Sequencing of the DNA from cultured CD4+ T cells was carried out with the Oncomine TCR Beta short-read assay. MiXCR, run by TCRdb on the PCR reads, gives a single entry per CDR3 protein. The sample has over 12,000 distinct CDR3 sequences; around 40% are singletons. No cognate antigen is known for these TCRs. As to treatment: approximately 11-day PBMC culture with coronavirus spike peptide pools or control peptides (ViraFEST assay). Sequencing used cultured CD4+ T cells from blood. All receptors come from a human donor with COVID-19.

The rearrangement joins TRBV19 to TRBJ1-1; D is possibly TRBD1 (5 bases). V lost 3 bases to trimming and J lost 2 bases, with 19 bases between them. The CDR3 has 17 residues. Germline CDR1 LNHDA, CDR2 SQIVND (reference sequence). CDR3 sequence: CASSILSGRAGNTEAFF. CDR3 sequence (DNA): TGTGCCAGTAGTATTTTGAGTGGCAGGGCAGGAAACACTGAAGCTTTCTTT.

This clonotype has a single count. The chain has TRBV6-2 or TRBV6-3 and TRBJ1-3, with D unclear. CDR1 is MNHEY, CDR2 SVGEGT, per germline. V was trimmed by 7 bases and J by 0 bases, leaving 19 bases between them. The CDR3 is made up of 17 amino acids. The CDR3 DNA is TGTGCCAGCAAGAATAATCTAGGAACTTTCTCTGGAAACACCATATATTTT. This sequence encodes CASKNNLGTFSGNTIYF.

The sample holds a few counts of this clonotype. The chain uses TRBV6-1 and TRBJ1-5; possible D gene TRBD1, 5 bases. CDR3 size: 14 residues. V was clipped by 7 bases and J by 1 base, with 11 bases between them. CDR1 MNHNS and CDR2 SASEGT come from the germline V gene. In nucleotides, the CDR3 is TGTGCCAGCAAGAGGGACTTGAGCAATCAGCCCCAGCATTTT. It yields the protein CASKRDLSNQPQHF.

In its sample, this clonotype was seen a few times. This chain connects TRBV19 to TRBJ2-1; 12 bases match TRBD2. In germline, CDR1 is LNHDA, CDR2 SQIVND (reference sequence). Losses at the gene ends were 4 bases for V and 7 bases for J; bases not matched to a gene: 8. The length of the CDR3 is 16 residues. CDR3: CASSTASGGARNEQFF. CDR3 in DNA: TGTGCCAGTAGTACCGCTAGCGGGGGGGCGCGGAATGAGCAGTTCTTC.

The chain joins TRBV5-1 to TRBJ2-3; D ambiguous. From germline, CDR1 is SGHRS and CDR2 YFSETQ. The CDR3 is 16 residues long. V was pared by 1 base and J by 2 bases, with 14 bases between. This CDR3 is CASSLQGPPYTDTQYF. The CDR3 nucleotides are TGCGCCAGCAGCTTGCAAGGCCCCCCGTACACAGATACGCAGTATTTT. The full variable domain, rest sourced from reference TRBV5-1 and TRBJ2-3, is KAGVTQTPRYLIKTRGQQVTLSCSPISGHRSVSWYQQTPGQGLQFLFEYFSETQRNKGNFPGRFSGRQFSNSRSEMNVSTLELGDSALYLCASSLQGPPYTDTQYFGPGTRLTVL.

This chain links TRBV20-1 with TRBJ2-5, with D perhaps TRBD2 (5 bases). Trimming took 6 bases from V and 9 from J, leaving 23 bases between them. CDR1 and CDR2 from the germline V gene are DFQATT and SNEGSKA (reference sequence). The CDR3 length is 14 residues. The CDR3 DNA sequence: TGCAGTGCCCCCATGGTGGGGAGCGCTTTCTCCCAGTACTTC. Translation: CSAPMVGSAFSQYF.

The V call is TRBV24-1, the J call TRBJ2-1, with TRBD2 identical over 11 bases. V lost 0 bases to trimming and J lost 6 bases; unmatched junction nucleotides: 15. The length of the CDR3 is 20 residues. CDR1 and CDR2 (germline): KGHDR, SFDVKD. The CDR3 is CATSDLPLSSGGTLFNEQFF. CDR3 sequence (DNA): TGTGCCACCAGTGATTTGCCCCTTTCTAGCGGGGGGACCCTTTTCAATGAGCAGTTCTTC.

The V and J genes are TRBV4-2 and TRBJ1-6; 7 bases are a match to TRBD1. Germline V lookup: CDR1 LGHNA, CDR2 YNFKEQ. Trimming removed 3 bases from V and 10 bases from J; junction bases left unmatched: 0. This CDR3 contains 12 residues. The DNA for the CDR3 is TGTGCCAGCAGCCAGGACAGGTCACCCCTCCACTTT. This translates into CASSQDRSPLHF.

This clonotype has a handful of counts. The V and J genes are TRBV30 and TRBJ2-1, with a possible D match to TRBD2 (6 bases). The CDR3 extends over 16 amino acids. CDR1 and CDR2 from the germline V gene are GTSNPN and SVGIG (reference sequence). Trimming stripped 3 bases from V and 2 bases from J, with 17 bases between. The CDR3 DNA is TGTGCCTGGAGGCGGAGGGCGGGCAGAGCCTACAATGAGCAGTTCTTC. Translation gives CAWRRRAGRAYNEQFF.

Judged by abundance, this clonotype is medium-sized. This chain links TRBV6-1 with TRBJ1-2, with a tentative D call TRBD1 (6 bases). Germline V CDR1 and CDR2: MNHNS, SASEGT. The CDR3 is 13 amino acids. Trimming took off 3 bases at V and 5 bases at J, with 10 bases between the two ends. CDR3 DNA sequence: TGTGCCAGCAGTGACACGCAGGGGTATGGCTACACCTTC. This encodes CASSDTQGYGYTF.

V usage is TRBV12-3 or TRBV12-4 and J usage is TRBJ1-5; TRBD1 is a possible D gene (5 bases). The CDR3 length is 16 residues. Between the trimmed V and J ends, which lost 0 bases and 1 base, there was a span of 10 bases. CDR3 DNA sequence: TGTGCCAGCAGTTTAGCGGGGGTAGGGAGCAATCAGCCCCAGCATTTT. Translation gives CASSLAGVGSNQPQHF.

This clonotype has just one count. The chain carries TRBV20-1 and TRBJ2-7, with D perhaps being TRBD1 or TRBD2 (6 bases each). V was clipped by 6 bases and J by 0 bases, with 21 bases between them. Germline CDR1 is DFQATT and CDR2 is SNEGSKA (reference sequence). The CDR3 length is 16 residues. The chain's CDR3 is CSASSGGAKGSYEQYF. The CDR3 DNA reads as TGCAGTGCCAGCTCCGGGGGCGCGAAAGGCTCCTACGAGCAGTACTTC.

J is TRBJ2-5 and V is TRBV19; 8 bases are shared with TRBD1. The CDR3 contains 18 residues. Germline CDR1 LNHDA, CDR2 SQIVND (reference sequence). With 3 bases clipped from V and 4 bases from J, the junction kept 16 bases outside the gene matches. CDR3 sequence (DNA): TGTGCCAGTAGTATCAAGTCCCGGACAGGGATTTCAGGAGAGACCCAGTACTTC. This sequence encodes CASSIKSRTGISGETQYF.

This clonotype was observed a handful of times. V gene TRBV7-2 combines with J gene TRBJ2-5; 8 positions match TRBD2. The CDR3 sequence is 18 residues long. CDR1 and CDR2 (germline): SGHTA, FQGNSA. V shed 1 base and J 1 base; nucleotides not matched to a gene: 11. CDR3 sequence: CASSLVGAIAGPQETQYF. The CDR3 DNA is TGTGCCAGCAGCTTAGTTGGTGCGATAGCGGGGCCCCAAGAGACCCAGTACTTC.

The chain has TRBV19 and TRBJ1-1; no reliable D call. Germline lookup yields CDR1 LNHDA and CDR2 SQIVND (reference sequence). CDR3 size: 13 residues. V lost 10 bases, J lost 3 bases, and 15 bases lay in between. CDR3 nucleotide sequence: TGTGCCACGTCGCTAAGCCGAGACACTGAAGCTTTCTTT. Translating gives CATSLSRDTEAFF.

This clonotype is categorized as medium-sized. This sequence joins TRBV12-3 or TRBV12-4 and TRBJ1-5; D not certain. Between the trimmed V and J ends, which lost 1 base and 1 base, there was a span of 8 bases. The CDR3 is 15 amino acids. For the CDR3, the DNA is TGTGCCAGCAGTTTAGGGAGGTCCAGCAATCAGCCCCAGCATTTT. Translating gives CASSLGRSSNQPQHF.

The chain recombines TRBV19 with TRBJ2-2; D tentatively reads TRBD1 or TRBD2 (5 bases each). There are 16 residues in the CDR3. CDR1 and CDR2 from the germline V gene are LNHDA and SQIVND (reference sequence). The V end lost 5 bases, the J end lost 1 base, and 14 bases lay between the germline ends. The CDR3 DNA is TGTGCCAGTAGTGGAAGGGGCGGACTGAACACCGGGGAGCTGTTTTTT. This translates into CASSGRGGLNTGELFF. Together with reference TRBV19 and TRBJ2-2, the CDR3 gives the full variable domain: DGGITQSPKYLFRKEGQNVTLSCEQNLNHDAMYWYRQDPGQGLRLIYYSQIVNDFQKGDIAEGYSVSREKKESFPLTVTSAQKNPTAFYLCASSGRGGLNTGELFFGEGSRLTVL.

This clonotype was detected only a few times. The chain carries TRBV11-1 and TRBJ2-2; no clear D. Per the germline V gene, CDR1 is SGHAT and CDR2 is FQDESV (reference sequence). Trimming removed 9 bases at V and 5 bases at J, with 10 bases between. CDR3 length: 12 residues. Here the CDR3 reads CASGRRTGELFF. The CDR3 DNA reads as TGTGCCAGTGGACGGCGGACCGGGGAGCTGTTTTTT.

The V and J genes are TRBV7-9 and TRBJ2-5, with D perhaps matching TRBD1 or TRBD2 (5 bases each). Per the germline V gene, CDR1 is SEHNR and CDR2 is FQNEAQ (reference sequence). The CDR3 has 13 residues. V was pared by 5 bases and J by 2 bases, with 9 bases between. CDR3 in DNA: TGTGCCAGCAGCCGGGGACGGCAAGAGACCCAGTACTTC. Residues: CASSRGRQETQYF.

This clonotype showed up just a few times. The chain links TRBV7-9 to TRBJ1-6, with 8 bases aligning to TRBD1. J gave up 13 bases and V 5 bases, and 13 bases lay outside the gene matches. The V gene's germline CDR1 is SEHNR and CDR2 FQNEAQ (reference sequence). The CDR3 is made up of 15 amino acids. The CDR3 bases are TGTGCCAGCAGCCAAGGGACAGGCCTTGTTGGGCCCCTCCACTTT. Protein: CASSQGTGLVGPLHF.

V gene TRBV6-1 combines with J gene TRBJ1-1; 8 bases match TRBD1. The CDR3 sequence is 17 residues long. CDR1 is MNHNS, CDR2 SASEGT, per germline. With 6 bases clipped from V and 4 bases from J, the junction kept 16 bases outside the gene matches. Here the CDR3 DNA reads TGTGCCAGCAGCCGATTTTTGGATCAGGGGGCTCGCACTGAAGCTTTCTTT. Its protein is CASSRFLDQGARTEAFF.